Presented here are 15 T cell receptor beta chains from one specimen sequenced in a study of cytomegalovirus exposure and HLA in healthy donors. Primers: 60 Vbeta forward and 13 Jbeta reverse. Clones were sequenced by immunoSEQ multiplex PCR, and TCRdb holds only the in-frame ones, with some missing. The sample consists of fewer than 85,000 clones, under 80% of them appearing once. The sequenced sample was PBMCs. Receptors originate from a man between 18 and 29 years old in good health and CMV-seropositive.

The CDR3 nucleotides read TGTGCCAGCAGCTCCGGGACTAGCGCCCACAGCGGGGAGCTGTTTTTT. This codes for CASSSGTSAHSGELFF. This chain uses TRBV5-4 with TRBJ2-2; the match to TRBD2 covers 10 bases. Germline V CDR1 and CDR2: SGHNT, YYREEE (reference sequence). V shed 3 bases, J shed 7 bases, and the junction held 9 bases outside the gene matches. The CDR3 consists of 16 residues.

The chain links TRBV5-1 to TRBJ2-7; the match to TRBD1 covers 7 bases. CDR1 is SGHRS, CDR2 YFSETQ, per germline. The V segment lost 0 bases and the J segment 4 bases; nucleotides outside the gene matches: 10. CDR3 size: 16 residues. CDR3 protein: CASSLAKLTGVYEQYF. CDR3 DNA sequence: TGCGCCAGCAGCTTGGCCAAGCTAACAGGGGTTTACGAGCAGTACTTC.

This chain connects TRBV11-2 to TRBJ1-1; D perhaps matches TRBD1 (6 bases). Per germline, CDR1 SGHAT and CDR2 FQNNGV. The V and J ends lost 2 bases and 0 bases respectively, with 16 bases between them. The CDR3 totals 17 residues. CDR3 sequence reads: CASSLPTTGQVNTEAFF. The CDR3 DNA sequence: TGTGCCAGCAGCTTACCCACTACAGGGCAGGTGAACACTGAAGCTTTCTTT.

The V and J genes are TRBV2 and TRBJ2-3; 14 bases fit TRBD2. Germline V gene data show CDR1 as SNHLY and CDR2 as FYNNEI. The CDR3 extends over 15 amino acids. The junction had 8 bases not matched to a gene; V was cut back by 11 bases and J by 4 bases. The CDR3 is CASQGLAGAADTQYF. CDR3 bases: TGTGCCTCCCAGGGACTAGCGGGAGCGGCAGATACGCAGTATTTT.

The chain uses TRBV27 and TRBJ2-1, with D unclear. The CDR3 loop spans 14 amino acids. V dropped 5 bases and J dropped 5 bases, with 13 bases sitting between them. CDR1 MNHEY and CDR2 SMNVEV come from the germline V gene (reference sequence). In DNA form, the CDR3 reads TGTGCCAGCAGTCTGGGCCTTTGGGACAATGAGCAGTTCTTC. Its translation is CASSLGLWDNEQFF.

The CDR3 region has the DNA TGCAGCGTGCGGACTAGCGGGTACAATGAGCAGTTCTTC. Translating it yields CSVRTSGYNEQFF. The V and J genes are TRBV29-1 and TRBJ2-1; 11 nucleotides line up with TRBD2. The CDR3 spans 13 residues. V lost 6 bases to trimming and J lost 4 bases; unmatched junction nucleotides: 2. Germline V lookup: CDR1 SQVTM, CDR2 ANQGSEA.

There are a few counts of this clone. The rearrangement uses TRBV28 and TRBJ1-1; 9 bases fit TRBD1. V lost 3 bases to trimming and J lost 5 bases; unmatched junction nucleotides: 7. There are 15 residues in the CDR3. CDR1 MDHEN and CDR2 SYDVKM come from the germline V gene. Written as DNA, the CDR3 is TGTGCCAGCAGTTTGGTTGGGACAGGGAAGACTGAAGCTTTCTTT. This encodes CASSLVGTGKTEAFF.

The CDR3: CASSRQRVPVDTQYF. CDR3 bases: TGTGCCAGCAGCCGTCAGCGGGTCCCCGTAGATACGCAGTATTTT. The chain combines TRBV28 with TRBJ2-3, with D tentatively TRBD2 (6 bases). Per germline, CDR1 MDHEN and CDR2 SYDVKM. The V gene lost 6 bases and the J gene lost 5 bases, with 18 bases spanning the gap. The CDR3 is made up of 15 amino acids.

This clone was seen a few times. V is TRBV4-1 and J is TRBJ2-1; D might be TRBD2 (5 bases). The V end lost 3 bases, the J end lost 4 bases, and 7 bases lay between the germline ends. Germline V gene sequence: CDR1 MGHRA, CDR2 YSYEKL. This CDR3 region has 13 residues. For the CDR3, the DNA is TGCGCCAGCAGCCACGGAGGATACAATGAGCAGTTCTTC. The encoded protein is CASSHGGYNEQFF.

The chain combines TRBV28 with TRBJ2-7, with TRBD2 identical over 7 bases. Germline CDR1 MDHEN, CDR2 SYDVKM. The CDR3 length is 14 residues. Losses at the gene ends were 11 bases for V and 1 base for J; bases not matched to a gene: 11. CDR3 loop: CAVTEGGPSYEQYF. The CDR3 DNA is TGTGCCGTGACCGAGGGAGGGCCTTCCTACGAGCAGTACTTC.

The chain has TRBV27 and TRBJ2-2, with 8 nucleotides matching TRBD1. Losses at the gene ends were 7 bases for V and 5 bases for J; bases not matched to a gene: 6. Germline CDR1 MNHEY, CDR2 SMNVEV (reference sequence). This CDR3 is 14 amino acids long. The CDR3 protein is CASNRQGLTGELFF. As DNA, the CDR3 is TGTGCCAGCAACCGACAGGGGCTAACCGGGGAGCTGTTTTTT.

DNA for the CDR3: TGTGCCAGCAGTTTATTTAGGCGGGTATCCTACGAGCAGTACTTC. Amino acid sequence: CASSLFRRVSYEQYF. The chain carries TRBV28 and TRBJ2-7, with D maybe TRBD2 (5 bases). This CDR3 is built from 15 residues. V lost 1 base and J 1 base, leaving 11 bases between the germline ends. The germline V gene has CDR1 MDHEN and CDR2 SYDVKM.

The rearrangement uses TRBV2 and TRBJ2-3; possible D gene TRBD2, 5 bases. V was shortened by 5 bases and J by 5 bases, with 17 bases between the two germline ends. CDR1 and CDR2 from the germline V gene are SNHLY and FYNNEI. This CDR3 spans 15 amino acids. This chain's CDR3 is CASSLGNIREDTQYF. The CDR3 DNA reads as TGTGCCAGCAGTCTCGGGAACATAAGGGAAGATACGCAGTATTTT.

This chain joins TRBV20-1 and TRBJ1-1; D unclear. Looked up from germline, CDR1 is DFQATT and CDR2 is SNEGSKA (reference sequence). V dropped 3 bases and J dropped 4 bases, with 6 bases sitting between them. CDR3 size: 11 residues. The CDR3 reads CSASGGTEAFF. The CDR3, as DNA: TGCAGTGCTAGTGGCGGCACTGAAGCTTTCTTT.

This clone was detected a few times. The chain couples TRBV19 to TRBJ1-2, with D perhaps TRBD1 (6 bases). This CDR3 spans 19 amino acids. V shed 6 bases and J shed 5 bases, with 31 bases lying between them. The germline V gene has CDR1 LNHDA and CDR2 SQIVND (reference sequence). CDR3 region: CASRDRLDRLLLDKYGYTF. CDR3 nucleotide sequence: TGTGCCAGTAGGGACCGCCTGGACAGACTTCTACTCGATAAGTATGGCTACACCTTC. The full variable domain, completed using reference TRBV19 and TRBJ1-2, is DGGITQSPKYLFRKEGQNVTLSCEQNLNHDAMYWYRQDPGQGLRLIYYSQIVNDFQKGDIAEGYSVSREKKESFPLTVTSAQKNPTAFYLCASRDRLDRLLLDKYGYTFGSGTRLTVV.